This passage covers 18 T cell receptor beta chains from one sample sequenced in a study of beta chain features in type 1 diabetes. Expressed TCRB transcripts were sequenced because the entire RNA isolate underwent reverse transcription. Measured with immunoSEQ multiplex PCR; TCRdb has only the in-frame clones, and not every one. The table includes more than 120,000 clones, roughly a tenth detected once. Sequencing input: naive CD4+ T cells from blood. The receptors were gathered from a man in his late teens or twenties in good health.

CDR3 residues: CASSYGDRKETQYF. The CDR3 DNA is TGTGCCAGCAGTTACGGGGACAGGAAAGAGACCCAGTACTTC. V gene TRBV6-5 combines with J gene TRBJ2-5; 8 bases line up with TRBD1. The CDR3 contains 14 residues. The germline CDR1 and CDR2 sequences are MNHEY and SVGAGI. V dropped 2 bases and J dropped 3; count of bases not matched to a gene: 2.

This clone was detected a few times. The V and J genes are TRBV6-5 and TRBJ1-6, with TRBD1 as a possible D gene (6 bases). The V gene lost 6 bases and the J gene lost 8 bases, with 14 bases spanning the gap. Germline V gene sequence: CDR1 MNHEY, CDR2 SVGAGI. The CDR3 is made up of 14 amino acids. The CDR3 bases are TGTGCCAGCAGCCAGGGGCCGTGGGATTCACCCCTCCACTTT. It is translated as CASSQGPWDSPLHF.

The chain has TRBV6-5 and TRBJ2-7; 9 bases agree with TRBD2. The CDR3 length is 15 residues. CDR1 MNHEY and CDR2 SVGAGI come from the germline V gene. The J segment lost 3 bases and the V segment lost 3 bases, leaving 6 bases of the junction unmatched. The CDR3 reads CASSYWRGGIYEQYF. The CDR3, as DNA: TGTGCCAGCAGTTATTGGCGGGGGGGCATCTACGAGCAGTACTTC.

The genes are TRBV9 and TRBJ2-5; D might be TRBD2 (7 bases). Trimming removed 0 bases from V and 9 bases from J, with 12 bases in between. The CDR3 consists of 13 residues. Germline CDR1 is SGDLS and CDR2 is YYNGEE. The CDR3 is CASSVDGRGSQYF. In DNA, the CDR3 is TGTGCCAGCAGCGTAGATGGGAGGGGGTCCCAGTACTTC.

This clone was picked up a small number of times. This chain uses TRBV28 with TRBJ1-2, with no clear D. V lost 6 bases to trimming and J lost 0 bases, with 14 bases between them. This CDR3 contains 15 residues. The V gene's germline CDR1 is MDHEN and CDR2 SYDVKM. For the CDR3, the DNA is TGTGCCAGCAGCCGAACTACCGCGGCTAACTATGGCTACACCTTC. This translates into CASSRTTAANYGYTF.

This clone was found a few times. This chain uses TRBV5-1 with TRBJ2-6; a weak D match, TRBD2 (7 bases). Trimming pared 0 bases from V and 4 bases from J, leaving 14 bases between. Germline CDR1 reads SGHRS; CDR2 reads YFSETQ. This CDR3 spans 17 amino acids. In DNA form, the CDR3 reads TGCGCCAGCAGCTTGGATCCGGGGGGCTCCGGGGCCAACGTCCTGACTTTC. It codes for CASSLDPGGSGANVLTF. The whole variable domain, remainder taken from reference TRBV5-1 and TRBJ2-6, is KAGVTQTPRYLIKTRGQQVTLSCSPISGHRSVSWYQQTPGQGLQFLFEYFSETQRNKGNFPGRFSGRQFSNSRSEMNVSTLELGDSALYLCASSLDPGGSGANVLTFGAGSRLTVL.

The chain has TRBV28 and TRBJ2-5, with no clear D. The germline V gene has CDR1 MDHEN and CDR2 SYDVKM. This CDR3 is built from 12 residues. V lost 3 bases and J lost 5, with 7 bases in between. As DNA, the CDR3 is TGTGCCAGCAGTTTTTCTTTGGAGACCCAGTACTTC. Translating gives CASSFSLETQYF.

The V and J genes are TRBV9 and TRBJ1-5; D possibly corresponds to TRBD1 (6 bases). In germline, CDR1 is SGDLS, CDR2 YYNGEE. V lost 1 base, J lost 7 bases, and 12 bases lay in between. The CDR3 is made up of 14 amino acids. CDR3 sequence: CASSVQGGGQPQHF. The CDR3 region has the DNA TGTGCCAGCAGCGTACAAGGGGGAGGGCAGCCCCAGCATTTT.

This clone was counted only a few times. V and J are TRBV18 and TRBJ2-3, with D possibly TRBD1 on 6 matching bases. The CDR3 is made up of 16 amino acids. The ends were cut back, 0 bases at V and 0 bases at J, with 10 bases in the middle. Germline-derived CDR1 and CDR2 are KGHSH and LQKENI. The CDR3 coding sequence is TGTGCCAGCTCACCACCGGTAGGGGGAAGCACAGATACGCAGTATTTT. Protein sequence: CASSPPVGGSTDTQYF.

This clone showed up just a few times. The V and J genes are TRBV14 and TRBJ1-1; tentative D call: TRBD1 (5 bases). CDR3 length: 16 residues. CDR1 and CDR2 (germline): SGHDN, FVKESK. The V gene lost 1 base and the J gene lost 0 bases, with 12 bases spanning the gap. CDR3 bases: TGTGCCAGCAGCCAAGTGCGCGGGACGGTGAACACTGAAGCTTTCTTT. Translating gives CASSQVRGTVNTEAFF.

This clone appeared many times. V usage is TRBV28 and J usage is TRBJ1-6, with a weak D call TRBD1 (6 bases). Germline CDR1 is MDHEN and CDR2 is SYDVKM. CDR3 length: 15 residues. Trimming removed 5 bases at V and 13 bases at J, with 21 bases between. CDR3 DNA: TGTGCCAGCAGTCCGCGGACAGCCCTTGGGGCGCCCCTCCACTTT. The encoded protein is CASSPRTALGAPLHF.

This clone has at least ten counts. The chain links TRBV4-3 to TRBJ2-7; TRBD1 might be the D (6 bases). The germline V and J ends were trimmed by 0 bases and 3 bases, with 12 bases remaining between them. The length of the CDR3 is 15 residues. Germline assignment: CDR1 LGHNA and CDR2 YSLEER. CDR3 sequence reads: CASSQDLDRIYEQYF. CDR3 DNA sequence: TGCGCCAGCAGCCAAGATCTGGACAGAATCTACGAGCAGTACTTC.

J is TRBJ2-7 and V is TRBV6-5; 10 nucleotides line up with TRBD2. Germline CDR1 MNHEY, CDR2 SVGAGI. V lost 4 bases to trimming and J lost 4 bases; unmatched junction nucleotides: 7. This CDR3 spans 15 amino acids. As DNA, the CDR3 is TGTGCCAGCAGTTTGTATAGCGGGGGGCTTTACGAGCAGTACTTC. This encodes CASSLYSGGLYEQYF.

This clone came up a few times. This chain connects TRBV7-7 to TRBJ2-1, with 7 bases lining up with TRBD2. Germline lookup yields CDR1 SSHAT and CDR2 FNYEAQ (reference sequence). Trimming took 5 bases from V and 10 from J; bases not matched to a gene: 11. CDR3 length: 14 residues. CDR3 loop: CASSPSGAFGEQFF. The CDR3 region has the DNA TGTGCCAGCAGCCCCAGCGGGGCCTTCGGGGAGCAGTTCTTC.

This clone was picked up a small number of times. The CDR3, as DNA: TGTGCCAGCAGCTTCCGAGCTTTCTTT. Encoded protein: CASSFRAFF. The rearrangement joins TRBV21-1 to TRBJ1-1. TRBV21-1 is a recognized pseudogene. The CDR3 contains 9 residues.

This clone was observed a handful of times. The chain has TRBV30 and TRBJ2-7; TRBD2 agrees at 11 bases. The CDR3 has 14 amino acids. In germline, CDR1 is GTSNPN, CDR2 SVGIG (reference sequence). V was clipped by 1 base and J by 1 base; unmatched bases: 0. CDR3 in DNA: TGTGCCTGGAGTGGACTAGCGGGGTCCTACGAGCAGTACTTC. Translated: CAWSGLAGSYEQYF.

The rearrangement links TRBV7-2 to TRBJ2-7; 10 positions agree with TRBD1. Per the germline V gene, CDR1 is SGHTA and CDR2 is FQGNSA. J was trimmed by 4 bases and V by 2 bases; bases with no gene match: 5. CDR3 length: 15 residues. The CDR3 region is CASSLLAGQGYEQYF. DNA of the CDR3: TGTGCCAGCAGCTTATTGGCGGGACAGGGGTACGAGCAGTACTTC.

The rearrangement joins TRBV2 to TRBJ2-5, with 8 nucleotides matching TRBD1. The CDR3 is made up of 13 amino acids. Germline CDR1 and CDR2: SNHLY and FYNNEI. J was trimmed by 1 base and V by 10 bases; bases with no gene match: 5. The CDR3 nucleotides read TGTGCCATCGAGGACAGGGCCCAAGAGACCCAGTACTTC. Protein product: CAIEDRAQETQYF.